The 22 T cell receptor beta chains reported below all come from one sample, sequenced in a study of blood T cells in healthy people across ages. The authors ran a second PCR of about 7 to 12 cycles using a sample-barcoded 5' primer and a J-beta primer mix. One entry per CDR3 protein results from TCRdb running MiXCR on the 5' RACE reads. The data show over 450,000 distinct CDR3 sequences, around 24% seen once. Separately, the same data were catalogued under a study of T cells of mothers and their children.

Input material: blood. These receptors were obtained from a boy between 10 and 17 years old in good health.

The chain is built from TRBV21-1 and TRBJ2-7; TRBD1 is the table's D call and was not checked against the DNA. TRBV21-1 is annotated as a pseudogene. The CDR3 sequence is 14 residues long. The CDR3 nucleotides read TGTGCCAGTGAGGCCCAGAGACCCCTTTACGAGCAGTACTTC. This translates into CASEAQRPLYEQYF.

This clonotype is categorized as medium-sized (0.01 to 0.1%). This chain uses TRBV29-1 with TRBJ2-7; TRBD2 matches at 9 bases. The V segment lost 6 bases and the J segment 7 bases; nucleotides outside the gene matches: 13. From germline, CDR1 is SQVTM and CDR2 ANQGSEA. The length of the CDR3 is 14 residues. For the CDR3, the DNA is TGCAGCGTCGCTCTCGGGCTAGCGGGGATTGAGCAGTACTTC. This sequence encodes CSVALGLAGIEQYF.

The rearrangement joins TRBV18 to TRBJ2-3; 8 bases are shared with TRBD1. Unmatched junction bases numbered 6, after V lost 3 bases and J lost 4 bases. The CDR3 sequence is 15 residues long. Germline V lookup: CDR1 KGHSH, CDR2 LQKENI. This CDR3 reads CASSPTGVAADTQYF. The CDR3 DNA follows: TGTGCCAGCTCACCGACAGGGGTTGCTGCAGATACGCAGTATTTT.

V and J are TRBV6-1 and TRBJ2-2, with TRBD2 identical over 8 bases. V dropped 1 base and J dropped 0; count of bases not matched to a gene: 1. Germline V CDR1 and CDR2: MNHNS, SASEGT. The CDR3 covers 16 residues. The CDR3 DNA reads TGTGCCAGCAGTGAAGTAGCGGGATCGAACACCGGGGAGCTGTTTTTT. This codes for CASSEVAGSNTGELFF.

This clonotype was seen a few times. The V and J genes are TRBV10-3 and TRBJ1-2; 10 bases map to TRBD1. With 10 bases clipped from V and 3 bases from J, the junction kept 14 bases outside the gene matches. The CDR3 has 16 residues. In germline, CDR1 is ENHRY, CDR2 SYGVKD. CDR3 protein: CANGSPGTGADYGYTF. The CDR3 region has the DNA TGTGCCAACGGCTCTCCCGGGACAGGGGCCGACTATGGCTACACCTTC.

This clonotype occurred a few times. The chain has TRBV20-1 and TRBJ2-5; 11 bases map to TRBD2. The CDR3 is 13 amino acids. Trimming removed 4 bases from V and 5 bases from J; junction bases left unmatched: 3. Germline CDR1 is DFQATT and CDR2 is SNEGSKA (reference sequence). The CDR3 region is CSATRTSGETQYF. In DNA form, the CDR3 reads TGCAGTGCTACTAGGACTAGCGGGGAGACCCAGTACTTC.

CDR3 protein: CASTPQEMNTEAFF. The CDR3 nucleotides read TGTGCCAGCACCCCACAGGAAATGAACACTGAAGCTTTCTTT. The genes are TRBV12-3 or TRBV12-4 and TRBJ1-1; D possibly corresponds to TRBD1 (5 bases). There are 14 residues in the CDR3. Trimming took off 7 bases at V and 0 bases at J, with 12 bases between the two ends.

V usage is TRBV28 and J usage is TRBJ2-4; a weak D match, TRBD1 (6 bases). V was trimmed by 5 bases and J by 7 bases, leaving 18 bases between them. Germline V lookup: CDR1 MDHEN, CDR2 SYDVKM. This CDR3 contains 15 residues. The DNA of the CDR3 is TGTGCCAGCAGTCACACAGGGAAAGGTATGAACATTCAGTACTTC. Its protein is CASSHTGKGMNIQYF. The whole variable domain, remainder taken from reference TRBV28 and TRBJ2-4, is DVKVTQSSRYLVKRTGEKVFLECVQDMDHENMFWYRQDPGLGLRLIYFSYDVKMKEKGDIPEGYSVSREKKERFSLILESASTNQTSMYLCASSHTGKGMNIQYFGAGTRLSVL.

J is TRBJ1-1 and V is TRBV4-2; D ambiguous. This CDR3 has 12 residues. Between the trimmed V and J ends, which lost 4 bases and 11 bases, there was a span of 14 bases. The germline CDR1 and CDR2 sequences are LGHNA and YNFKEQ. CDR3 DNA: TGTGCCAGCAGCCCCGGTTTCCAGGCGGCTTTCTTT. It specifies CASSPGFQAAFF.

This clonotype turned up a few times. The gene calls are TRBV6-2 or TRBV6-3 and TRBJ1-5; TRBD1 might be the D (5 bases). Trimming shortened V by 1 base and J by 0 bases, and 7 bases separated the two germline ends. The germline CDR1 and CDR2 sequences are MNHEY and SVGEGT. This CDR3 contains 15 residues. CDR3 amino acids: CASSYWGNSNQPQHF. The CDR3 DNA sequence: TGTGCCAGCAGTTACTGGGGGAATAGCAATCAGCCCCAGCATTTT.

This clonotype was counted ten times or more. The chain combines TRBV7-9 with TRBJ2-5, with D possibly being TRBD2 (5 bases). The CDR3 runs to 13 residues. From germline, CDR1 is SEHNR and CDR2 FQNEAQ (reference sequence). V lost 5 bases and J lost 5, with 12 bases in between. CDR3 amino acids: CASSPGSRETQYF. DNA of the CDR3: TGTGCCAGCAGCCCGGGGTCTCGGGAGACCCAGTACTTC.

This rearrangement joins TRBV28 to TRBJ2-7; D is perhaps TRBD2 (6 bases). The V end lost 1 base, the J end lost 5 bases, and 12 bases lay between the germline ends. Germline CDR1 MDHEN, CDR2 SYDVKM. The CDR3 runs to 14 residues. CDR3 sequence (DNA): TGTGCCAGCAGTTTATTGGCGCCGGGGGACGAGCAGTACTTC. Translating it yields CASSLLAPGDEQYF. The full variable domain, rest sourced from reference TRBV28 and TRBJ2-7, is DVKVTQSSRYLVKRTGEKVFLECVQDMDHENMFWYRQDPGLGLRLIYFSYDVKMKEKGDIPEGYSVSREKKERFSLILESASTNQTSMYLCASSLLAPGDEQYFGPGTRLTVT.

V and J are TRBV2 and TRBJ2-6, with D possibly TRBD1 on 5 matching bases. This CDR3 is built from 14 residues. Trimming cost V 8 bases and J 3 bases, with 11 bases left between them. From germline, CDR1 is SNHLY and CDR2 FYNNEI. CDR3 loop: CASVQGSGANVLTF. CDR3 DNA sequence: TGTGCCAGCGTCCAGGGAAGTGGGGCCAACGTCCTGACTTTC.

The chain recombines TRBV4-3 with TRBJ2-3; 9 bases fit TRBD2. Germline V gene sequence: CDR1 LGHNA, CDR2 YSLEER. The CDR3 runs to 17 residues. Trimming at V came to 0 bases and at J to 3 bases, leaving 7 bases not matched to a gene. CDR3 in amino acids: CASSQDPAGGVTDTQYF. The DNA for the CDR3 is TGCGCCAGCAGCCAAGATCCAGCGGGAGGTGTGACAGATACGCAGTATTTT.

The rearrangement joins TRBV11-2 to TRBJ2-1; D might be TRBD2 (6 bases). From germline, CDR1 is SGHAT and CDR2 FQNNGV. The CDR3 contains 15 residues. Trimming pared 3 bases from V and 4 bases from J, leaving 13 bases between. CDR3 sequence: CASSFDGGVYNEQFF. CDR3 DNA sequence: TGTGCCAGCAGCTTCGATGGCGGGGTTTACAATGAGCAGTTCTTC. The full variable domain, in which reference TRBV11-2 and TRBJ2-1 provide the parts outside the CDR3, is EAGVAQSPRYKIIEKRQSVAFWCNPISGHATLYWYQQILGQGPKLLIQFQNNGVVDDSQLPKDRFSAERLKGVDSTLKIQPAKLEDSAVYLCASSFDGGVYNEQFFGPGTRLTVL.

The chain joins TRBV6-6 to TRBJ2-5; D ambiguous. The germline V and J ends were trimmed by 6 bases and 5 bases, with 10 bases remaining between them. Germline assignment: CDR1 MNHNY and CDR2 SVGAGI (reference sequence). The CDR3 loop spans 12 amino acids. CDR3 DNA: TGTGCCAGCAGCCCACGGGCGGAGACCCAGTACTTC. Amino acid sequence: CASSPRAETQYF.

This chain connects TRBV7-8 to TRBJ1-1; 9 bases are shared with TRBD1. The ends lost 5 bases at V and 6 bases at J; junction bases unmatched: 13. Germline V lookup: CDR1 SGHVS, CDR2 FQNEAQ. This CDR3 has 16 amino acids. CDR3 DNA sequence: TGTGCCAGCAGCCTCACGGACAGGGGCCTTAGAGCTGAAGCTTTCTTT. This gives the protein CASSLTDRGLRAEAFF. The full variable domain, rest sourced from reference TRBV7-8 and TRBJ1-1, is GAGVSQSPRYKVAKRGQDVALRCDPISGHVSLFWYQQALGQGPEFLTYFQNEAQLDKSGLPSDRFFAERPEGSVSTLKIQRTQQEDSAVYLCASSLTDRGLRAEAFFGQGTRLTVV.

The V gene is TRBV12-5, the J gene TRBJ2-1, with TRBD2 identical over 7 bases. The V gene end was trimmed by 1 base and the J gene end by 7 bases; junction bases not matched to a gene: 1. CDR3 length: 13 residues. Germline loops: CDR1 LGHNT, CDR2 FRNRAP. CDR3 residues: CASGLGSGNEQFF. CDR3 DNA sequence: TGTGCTAGTGGTTTGGGTAGCGGGAATGAGCAGTTCTTC.

The chain joins TRBV29-1 to TRBJ2-5, with a weak D call TRBD2 (6 bases). The DNA end is more similar to TRBJ2-7, so the J call may be wrong. Looked up from germline, CDR1 is SQVTM and CDR2 is ANQGSEA. The CDR3 is made up of 13 amino acids. The CDR3 region has the DNA TGCAGCGGGGTAAGCGGGTCGCACTACGAGCAGTACTTC. Translated: CSGVSGSHYEQYF.

The rearrangement links TRBV28 to TRBJ2-5; D is possibly TRBD1 or TRBD2 (5 bases each). Trimming pared 10 bases from V and 5 bases from J, leaving 17 bases between. Germline CDR1 MDHEN, CDR2 SYDVKM. CDR3 length: 13 amino acids. The CDR3: CATTDPGQETQYF. CDR3 coding DNA: TGTGCCACCACAGACCCGGGGCAGGAGACCCAGTACTTC.

This clonotype was observed many times. V and J are TRBV12-3 or TRBV12-4 and TRBJ2-3; 9 bases are a match to TRBD2. After removal of 0 bases from V and 3 bases from J, the junction contained 1 base not matched to a gene. This CDR3 is built from 15 residues. CDR3 coding DNA: TGTGCCAGCAGTTTAGCCAGCGGGAGGACAGATACGCAGTATTTT. Its protein is CASSLASGRTDTQYF.

In its sample, this clonotype was seen a few times. The chain combines TRBV7-3 with TRBJ2-7; TRBD1 matches 7 bases. J lost 3 bases, V lost 2 bases, and 7 bases had no gene match. The V gene's germline CDR1 is SGHTA and CDR2 FQGTGA. The CDR3 sequence is 15 residues long. The CDR3 DNA is TGTGCCAGCAGCTTACGGTCTGGGACAGACTACGAGCAGTACTTC. Translation: CASSLRSGTDYEQYF.